Listed below are T cell receptor beta chains from one sample, sequenced in a study of blood T cell repertoires in COVID-19. Using immunoSEQ multiplex PCR, the repertoire was profiled, and TCRdb retains in-frame clones only, with some absent. Counted here are about 230,000 clones, approximately 88% occurring once; the ten biggest clones make up around 26%. Sequenced material: peripheral blood. The receptors originated from a man aged 40-50 years with acute or convalescent COVID-19. The CDR3 runs from the conserved cysteine through the conserved F or W. A D gene is named only where the DNA matches it firmly. Expanded clones are given a class, and other clones once, few, many or no size at all.

clone_size,v_call,d_call,j_call,cdr3_nt,cdr3_aa
NA,TRBV5-1,TRBD2,TRBJ2-1,TGCGCCAGCAGCTACGGCGGGAGCGTACCCAATGAGCAGTTCTTC,CASSYGGSVPNEQFF
few,TRBV5-6,NA,TRBJ1-2,TGTGCCAGCAGCTTGTTTAACGCAGGCTACTATGGCTACACCTTC,CASSLFNAGYYGYTF
NA,TRBV12-5,NA,TRBJ2-6,TGTGCTAGTGGTTTGGAGGACAGTACCGTCCTGACTTTC,CASGLEDSTVLTF
NA,TRBV9,NA,TRBJ1-1,TGTGCCAGCAGCAAATCGACGGCGGGTTACGCTGAAGCTTTCTTT,CASSKSTAGYAEAFF
NA,TRBV28,TRBD1,TRBJ1-1,TGTGCCAGCAGTTTCCAGGGGGTGAAGTCTGAAGCTTTCTTT,CASSFQGVKSEAFF
NA,TRBV11-2,TRBD1,TRBJ2-5,TGTGCCAGCAGCTTCCGGGACAGTTTACAAGAGACCCAGTACTTC,CASSFRDSLQETQYF
NA,TRBV2,TRBD2,TRBJ2-7,TGTGCCAGCAGTGGAGCGGGAGGATACTACGAGCAGTACTTC,CASSGAGGYYEQYF
once,TRBV14,TRBD1,TRBJ1-6,TGTGCCAGCAGCGTAGACAGGGGGCGGAATTCACCCCTCCACTTT,CASSVDRGRNSPLHF
NA,TRBV5-6,NA,TRBJ2-3,TGTGCCAGCAGCTTCCCGGGGAGTGGCATCACAGATACGCAGTATTTT,CASSFPGSGITDTQYF
few,TRBV14,NA,TRBJ1-2,TGTGCCAGCAGCCAAAACAGGGCAGGGGACTATGGCTACACCTTC,CASSQNRAGDYGYTF
NA,TRBV10-3,TRBD2,TRBJ2-2,TGTGCCATCAGTGAGTCTGGTACTAGCGGGAGGGCCGTCTACACCGGGGAGCTGTTTTTT,CAISESGTSGRAVYTGELFF
NA,TRBV20-1,NA,TRBJ2-7,TGCAGTGCTAGTCCCCTCCGGGATCCCCCCTACGAGCAGTACTTC,CSASPLRDPPYEQYF
few,TRBV13,NA,TRBJ2-7,TGTGCCAGCAGCTTAGAGGGGGAAACCTACGAGCAGTACTTC,CASSLEGETYEQYF
NA,TRBV30,NA,TRBJ1-5,TGTGCCTGGAGCGGGGGGCCGGGTCAGCCCCAGCATTTT,CAWSGGPGQPQHF
NA,TRBV11-2,TRBD1,TRBJ2-5,TGTGCCAGCAGCTTGGGGGGACAGGGGAAAGGAGAGACCCAGTACTTC,CASSLGGQGKGETQYF
NA,TRBV2,TRBD1,TRBJ1-5,TGTGCCAGCGGGGACAGGGGCGGCAATCAGCCCCAGCATTTT,CASGDRGGNQPQHF
NA,TRBV7-9,TRBD2,TRBJ2-4,TGTGCCAGCAGCCCACTAGCGGGAGCAGACATTCAGTACTTC,CASSPLAGADIQYF
NA,TRBV25-1,TRBD2,TRBJ2-1,TGTGCCAGCACCCATTCAGGACTAGCGGGAGCGAATGAGCAGTTCTTC,CASTHSGLAGANEQFF
once,TRBV29-1,TRBD1,TRBJ1-2,TGCAGCGCTGGGACAGGGGGCCTCTATGGCTACACCTTC,CSAGTGGLYGYTF
NA,TRBV3-1/TRBV3-2,TRBD1,TRBJ1-1,TGTGCCAGCAGCCACCGGGACAGGGGTGGTACTGAAGCTTTCTTT,CASSHRDRGGTEAFF
few,TRBV15,TRBD1,TRBJ1-4,TGTGCCACCAGCAGGAGACAGGGGGCTAATGAAAAACTGTTTTTT,CATSRRQGANEKLFF
NA,TRBV29-1,TRBD1,TRBJ1-1,TGCAGCGTTGGGGACAGGGATGCTGAAGCTTTCTTT,CSVGDRDAEAFF
NA,TRBV27,TRBD1,TRBJ2-1,TGTGCCAGCAGTTTGTACTTCCCGGGACAGGGTAACGATGAGCAGTTCTTC,CASSLYFPGQGNDEQFF
NA,TRBV18,TRBD1,TRBJ1-6,TGTGCCAGCTCCCCTGACAGGGGAAATTCACCCCTCCACTTT,CASSPDRGNSPLHF
NA,TRBV6-6,TRBD2,TRBJ2-5,TGTGCCAGTTCTAGCGGGAGAGAGACCCAGTACTTC,CASSSGRETQYF
few,TRBV7-9,NA,TRBJ1-3,TGTGCCAGCAGCTTATCTATATTGGTCACAGGGAACTCTGGAAACACCATATATTTT,CASSLSILVTGNSGNTIYF
NA,TRBV7-6,TRBD2,TRBJ2-3,TGTGCCAGCAGCTCCCCGGGACTAGCACCGGATACGCAGTATTTT,CASSSPGLAPDTQYF